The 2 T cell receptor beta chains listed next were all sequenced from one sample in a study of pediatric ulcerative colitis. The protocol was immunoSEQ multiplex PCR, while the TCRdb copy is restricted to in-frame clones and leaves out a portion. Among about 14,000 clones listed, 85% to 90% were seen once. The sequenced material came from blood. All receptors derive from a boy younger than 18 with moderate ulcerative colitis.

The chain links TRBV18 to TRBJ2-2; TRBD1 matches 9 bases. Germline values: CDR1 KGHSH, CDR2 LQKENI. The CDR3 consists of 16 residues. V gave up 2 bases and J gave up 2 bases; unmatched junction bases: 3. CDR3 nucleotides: TGTGCCAGCTCACCAGGGACAGGGACCAACACCGGGGAGCTGTTTTTT. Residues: CASSPGTGTNTGELFF.

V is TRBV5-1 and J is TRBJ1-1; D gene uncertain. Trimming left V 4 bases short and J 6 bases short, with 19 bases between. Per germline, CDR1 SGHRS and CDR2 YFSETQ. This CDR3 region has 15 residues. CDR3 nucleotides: TGCGCCAGCAGCCCCCGAGGCCCAGCGGATCCTGAAGCTTTCTTT. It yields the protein CASSPRGPADPEAFF.